These 20 T cell receptor beta chains came from one sample sequenced in a study of blood T cell repertoires in COVID-19 (dated by TCRdb to 2018 to 2021). Libraries came from the immunoSEQ multiplex PCR assay. The table was pulled from immuneACCESS by TCRdb, which kept in-frame rearrangements only. Such tables lose some clones; where checked, under half of the loss comes from unresolved V genes, and the rest has no known cause. For this sample there are tens of thousands of clones; about four fifths appear just once. Jointly, the top ten make up 15% to 20% of the sample. Sequencing used peripheral blood. These receptors originate from a man between 65 and 85 years old who had recovered from COVID-19.

The chain carries TRBV10-3 and TRBJ1-1; a weak D match, TRBD1 (5 bases). Germline lookup yields CDR1 ENHRY and CDR2 SYGVKD. V was clipped by 2 bases and J by 3 bases, with 10 bases between them. This CDR3 is built from 14 residues. CDR3 region: CAISEDSGYTEAFF. The CDR3 region has the DNA TGTGCCATCAGTGAGGACAGTGGGTACACTGAAGCTTTCTTT.

This chain connects TRBV5-1 to TRBJ1-2; no firm D call. V lost 0 bases and J 8 bases, leaving 11 bases between the germline ends. The CDR3 extends over 13 amino acids. Germline V gives CDR1 SGHRS, CDR2 YFSETQ. The CDR3 loop reads CASSLDLAGGYTF. The CDR3 DNA reads TGCGCCAGCAGCTTGGACTTGGCGGGAGGCTACACCTTC.

This clone has only a few counts. The gene calls are TRBV25-1 and TRBJ2-7; TRBD1 agrees at 9 bases. V was clipped by 1 base and J by 1 base; unmatched bases: 5. The CDR3 length is 16 residues. Germline V lookup: CDR1 MGHDK, CDR2 SYGVNS. In nucleotides, the CDR3 is TGTGCCAGCAGTGAATCCGGGACAGGGACTTCCTACGAGCAGTACTTC. Residues: CASSESGTGTSYEQYF.

The chain uses TRBV5-6 and TRBJ1-1; D is ambiguous. V gave up 2 bases and J gave up 1 base, with 9 bases separating them. This CDR3 region has 14 residues. Looked up from germline, CDR1 is SGHDT and CDR2 is YYEEEE. CDR3 amino acids: CASSFYDKNTEAFF. The DNA for the CDR3 is TGTGCCAGCAGCTTCTATGACAAGAACACTGAAGCTTTCTTT.

The chain has TRBV19 and TRBJ1-5, with D hard to call. The germline CDR1 and CDR2 sequences are LNHDA and SQIVND (reference sequence). Trimming stripped 3 bases from V and 7 bases from J, with 10 bases between. The CDR3 loop spans 13 amino acids. CDR3 in amino acids: CASSIALLQPQHF. CDR3 DNA sequence: TGTGCCAGTAGTATCGCGTTGTTACAGCCCCAGCATTTT.

This chain links TRBV4-3 with TRBJ1-1; D ambiguous. The CDR3 spans 14 residues. V shed 3 bases and J shed 4 bases, with 12 bases lying between them. The germline V gene has CDR1 LGHNA and CDR2 YSLEER. The DNA for the CDR3 is TGCGCCAGCAGCCACCAAAGGGAGGGCACTGAAGCTTTCTTT. Translating gives CASSHQREGTEAFF.

This clone was detected only once. V usage is TRBV29-1 and J usage is TRBJ2-1; TRBD2 might be the D (6 bases). CDR1 is SQVTM and CDR2 is ANQGSEA in the germline V gene. There are 14 residues in the CDR3. V dropped 3 bases and J dropped 2 bases, with 11 bases sitting between them. CDR3 sequence (DNA): TGCAGCGTTGATGTAGCGGAGACCTACAATGAGCAGTTCTTC. This gives the protein CSVDVAETYNEQFF.

CDR3 coding DNA: TGTGCCAGCAGCCCCTCGACTAGCGGGGCCTACGAGCAGTACTTC. Translated, it gives CASSPSTSGAYEQYF. The chain carries TRBV5-4 and TRBJ2-7; 11 positions agree with TRBD2. This CDR3 comprises 15 residues. V shed 4 bases and J 2 bases; nucleotides not matched to a gene: 5. Looked up from germline, CDR1 is SGHNT and CDR2 is YYREEE (reference sequence).

In this sample, this clone turned up a few times. This rearrangement joins TRBV9 to TRBJ1-6; 10 nucleotides line up with TRBD1. With 3 bases clipped from V and 8 bases from J, the junction kept 5 bases outside the gene matches. The CDR3 consists of 15 residues. The germline V gene has CDR1 SGDLS and CDR2 YYNGEE. CDR3 sequence (DNA): TGTGCCAGCAGCGGGCCGGGACAGGGGTATTCACCCCTCCACTTT. Translation gives CASSGPGQGYSPLHF.

The rearrangement joins TRBV19 to TRBJ2-5; D ambiguous. This CDR3 has 13 residues. V was shortened by 3 bases and J by 5 bases, with 10 bases between the two germline ends. CDR1 and CDR2 (germline): LNHDA, SQIVND (reference sequence). The CDR3 sequence: CASSIAVVETQYF. CDR3 coding DNA: TGTGCCAGTAGTATCGCAGTTGTTGAGACCCAGTACTTC.

The V gene is TRBV19, the J gene TRBJ2-2, with 8 bases matching TRBD2. Germline CDR1 is LNHDA and CDR2 is SQIVND (reference sequence). The CDR3 has 15 residues. With 5 bases clipped from V and 2 bases from J, the junction kept 4 bases outside the gene matches. The CDR3 is CASSPRTSNTGELFF. CDR3 in DNA: TGTGCCAGTAGTCCTCGGACTAGCAACACCGGGGAGCTGTTTTTT. The full variable domain, in which reference TRBV19 and TRBJ2-2 provide the parts outside the CDR3, is DGGITQSPKYLFRKEGQNVTLSCEQNLNHDAMYWYRQDPGQGLRLIYYSQIVNDFQKGDIAEGYSVSREKKESFPLTVTSAQKNPTAFYLCASSPRTSNTGELFFGEGSRLTVL.

The chain couples TRBV28 to TRBJ1-6, with 7 bases fitting TRBD1. The V gene's germline CDR1 is MDHEN and CDR2 SYDVKM. J gave up 7 bases and V 7 bases, and 7 bases lay outside the gene matches. This CDR3 is built from 14 residues. CDR3: CASTPGQLNSPLHF. The DNA of the CDR3 is TGTGCCAGCACTCCGGGACAGTTAAATTCACCCCTCCACTTT. Filled out from reference TRBV28 and TRBJ1-6, the complete variable domain reads DVKVTQSSRYLVKRTGEKVFLECVQDMDHENMFWYRQDPGLGLRLIYFSYDVKMKEKGDIPEGYSVSREKKERFSLILESASTNQTSMYLCASTPGQLNSPLHFGNGTRLTVT.

The chain couples TRBV2 to TRBJ2-7; 7 bases fit TRBD2. V trimming: 10 bases; J trimming: 2 bases; junction bases outside the gene matches: 2. The CDR3 runs to 11 residues. CDR1 and CDR2 from the germline V gene are SNHLY and FYNNEI. The CDR3 nucleotides read TGTGCCATAAGCGGGGCCTACGAGCAGTACTTC. It specifies CAISGAYEQYF.

This chain connects TRBV18 to TRBJ1-3, with D hard to call. Germline loops: CDR1 KGHSH, CDR2 LQKENI. CDR3 length: 16 residues. Trimming took 2 bases from V and 1 from J, leaving 12 bases between them. Written as DNA, the CDR3 is TGTGCCAGCTCACCAAGGTATCGACAATCTGGAAACACCATATATTTT. Translation: CASSPRYRQSGNTIYF. Full variable domain (missing parts from reference TRBV18 and TRBJ1-3): NAGVMQNPRHLVRRRGQEARLRCSPMKGHSHVYWYRQLPEEGLKFMVYLQKENIIDESGMPKERFSAEFPKEGPSILRIQQVVRGDSAAYFCASSPRYRQSGNTIYFGEGSWLTVV.

This clone was recorded only once. The chain uses TRBV7-2 and TRBJ2-2, with TRBD2 matching 11 bases. V gave up 6 bases and J gave up 3 bases; unmatched junction bases: 6. The germline gives CDR1 SGHTA, CDR2 FQGNSA. The CDR3 has 16 residues. CDR3 DNA: TGTGCCAGCAGTCGACGACTAGCGGGGTACACCGGGGAGCTGTTTTTT. This encodes CASSRRLAGYTGELFF.

This chain connects TRBV18 to TRBJ2-1; 9 bases agree with TRBD2. The CDR3 length is 14 residues. Germline V CDR1 and CDR2: KGHSH, LQKENI. With V trimmed by 3 bases and J by 9 bases, 6 bases remained unmatched. CDR3 sequence reads: CASSPLETSGEQFF. CDR3 nucleotides: TGTGCCAGCTCACCTCTAGAGACTAGCGGTGAGCAGTTCTTC.

The V gene is TRBV4-2, the J gene TRBJ2-6; D possibly corresponds to TRBD1 (6 bases). V was pared by 0 bases and J by 4 bases, with 10 bases between. The length of the CDR3 is 16 residues. From germline, CDR1 is LGHNA and CDR2 YNFKEQ. The DNA for the CDR3 is TGTGCCAGCAGCCAAGATGGGGGCGCGGGGGCCAACGTCCTGACTTTC. This gives the protein CASSQDGGAGANVLTF.

This sequence joins TRBV5-4 and TRBJ2-2; 10 positions agree with TRBD2. Germline CDR1 SGHNT, CDR2 YYREEE (reference sequence). CDR3 length: 16 residues. V lost 0 bases and J lost 5; bases outside the gene matches: 4. DNA for the CDR3: TGTGCCAGCAGCTTGGCGGCTAGCGGGAGAACCGGGGAGCTGTTTTTT. It codes for CASSLAASGRTGELFF.

The CDR3 region has the DNA TGTGCCAGCAGGGTAACAAACAATCAGCCCCAGCATTTT. It translates to CASRVTNNQPQHF. The rearrangement joins TRBV28 to TRBJ1-5; no clear D gene. The CDR3 is made up of 13 amino acids. V was shortened by 6 bases and J by 3 bases, with 9 bases between the two germline ends. The germline gives CDR1 MDHEN, CDR2 SYDVKM.

The chain couples TRBV3-1 (or the pseudogene TRBV3-2) to TRBJ2-7; 13 bases fit TRBD2. V was pared by 4 bases and J by 6 bases, with 6 bases of the junction left unmatched. Germline loops: CDR1 LGHDT, CDR2 YNNKEL (reference sequence). This CDR3 has 15 residues. In nucleotides, the CDR3 is TGTGCCAGCAGCCCGCGGACTAGCGGGAGAGGCGAGCAGTACTTC. This encodes CASSPRTSGRGEQYF.